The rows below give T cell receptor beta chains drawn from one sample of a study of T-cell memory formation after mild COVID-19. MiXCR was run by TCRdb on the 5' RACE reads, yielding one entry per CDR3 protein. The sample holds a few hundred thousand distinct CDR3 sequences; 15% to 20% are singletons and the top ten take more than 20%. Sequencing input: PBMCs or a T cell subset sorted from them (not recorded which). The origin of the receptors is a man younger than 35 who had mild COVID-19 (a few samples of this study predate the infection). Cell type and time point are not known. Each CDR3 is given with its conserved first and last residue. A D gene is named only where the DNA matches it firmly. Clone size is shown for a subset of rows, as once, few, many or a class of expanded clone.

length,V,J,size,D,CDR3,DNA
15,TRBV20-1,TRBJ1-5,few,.,CSAPEGRGDNQPQHF,TGCAGTGCTCCCGAAGGGCGGGGGGACAATCAGCCCCAGCATTTT
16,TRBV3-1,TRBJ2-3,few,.,CASSRARGGTTDTQYF,TGTGCCAGCAGCCGGGCCAGGGGGGGAACCACAGATACGCAGTATTTT
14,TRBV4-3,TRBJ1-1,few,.,CASGRTAKNTEAFF,TGCGCCAGCGGGCGGACAGCAAAGAACACTGAAGCTTTCTTT
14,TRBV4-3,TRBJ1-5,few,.,CASSQKSTDQPQHF,TGCGCCAGCAGCCAAAAAAGTACGGATCAGCCCCAGCATTTT
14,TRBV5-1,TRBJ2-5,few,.,CASSLGVVASDQYF,TGCGCCAGCAGCTTGGGAGTCGTGGCTTCCGACCAGTACTTC
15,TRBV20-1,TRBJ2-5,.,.,CSASQGWDAQETQYF,TGCAGTGCTAGTCAGGGGTGGGACGCTCAGGAGACCCAGTACTTC
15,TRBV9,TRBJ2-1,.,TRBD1,CASSVEGTAFNEQFF,TGTGCCAGCAGCGTAGAAGGGACAGCCTTCAATGAGCAGTTCTTC
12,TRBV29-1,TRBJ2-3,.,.,CSHGADTDTQYF,TGCAGCCACGGGGCTGACACAGATACGCAGTATTTT
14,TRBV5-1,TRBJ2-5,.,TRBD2,CASSSSGPGETQYF,TGCGCCAGCAGCTCTAGCGGGCCGGGGGAGACCCAGTACTTC
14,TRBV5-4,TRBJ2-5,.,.,CASSATQGLETQYF,TGTGCCAGCAGCGCCACACAGGGATTGGAGACCCAGTACTTC
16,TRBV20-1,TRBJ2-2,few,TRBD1,CSAYGQGRGIAGELFF,TGCAGTGCCTACGGACAGGGGAGAGGGATCGCCGGGGAGCTGTTTTTT
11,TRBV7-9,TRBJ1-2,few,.,CASSSGLGYTF,TGTGCCAGCAGCTCTGGCCTTGGCTACACCTTC
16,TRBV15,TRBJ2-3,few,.,CATSGRDWDHTDTQYF,TGTGCCACCAGCGGCCGGGACTGGGACCACACAGATACGCAGTATTTT
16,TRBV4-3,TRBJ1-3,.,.,CASSQDGWGAGNTIYF,TGCGCCAGCAGCCAAGATGGGTGGGGCGCTGGAAACACCATATATTTT
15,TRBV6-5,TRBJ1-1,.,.,CASSYLRGGLSEAFF,TGTGCCAGCAGTTACTTGAGAGGGGGGCTCTCTGAAGCTTTCTTT
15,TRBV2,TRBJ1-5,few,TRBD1,CASSETGGLNQPQHF,TGTGCCAGCAGTGAAACAGGGGGACTCAATCAGCCCCAGCATTTT
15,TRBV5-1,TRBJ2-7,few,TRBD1,CASSLAPGQEYEQYF,TGCGCCAGCAGCTTAGCTCCGGGACAGGAGTACGAGCAGTACTTC
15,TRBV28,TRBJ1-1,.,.,CASSLRQGIVAEAFF,TGTGCCAGCAGTTTGAGGCAGGGGATCGTAGCTGAAGCTTTCTTT
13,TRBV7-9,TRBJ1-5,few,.,CASSLDFSQPQHF,TGTGCCAGCAGCTTAGATTTCTCTCAGCCCCAGCATTTT
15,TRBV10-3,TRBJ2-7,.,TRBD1,CAISELGQGGDEQYF,TGTGCCATCAGTGAGTTAGGACAGGGAGGAGACGAGCAGTACTTC
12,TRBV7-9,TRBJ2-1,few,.,CASSFMYNEQFF,TGTGCCAGCAGCTTCATGTACAATGAGCAGTTCTTC
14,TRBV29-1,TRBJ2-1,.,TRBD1,CSVAGTGEGNEQFF,TGCAGCGTTGCCGGGACAGGGGAAGGCAATGAGCAGTTCTTC
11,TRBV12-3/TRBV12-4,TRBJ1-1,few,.,CASGLNTEAFF,TGTGCCAGCGGCCTGAACACTGAAGCTTTCTTT
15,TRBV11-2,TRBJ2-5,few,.,CASSLVFPGQETQYF,TGTGCCAGCAGCTTAGTTTTCCCAGGGCAAGAGACCCAGTACTTC
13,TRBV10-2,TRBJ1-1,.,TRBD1,CASSEDRGGKAFF,TGCGCCAGCTCTGAGGACAGGGGCGGGAAAGCTTTCTTT
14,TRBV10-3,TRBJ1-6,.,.,CAISEGQNNSPLHF,TGTGCCATCAGTGAGGGACAAAATAATTCACCCCTCCACTTT
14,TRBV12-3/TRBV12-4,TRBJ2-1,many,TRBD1,CASSSGQGANEQFF,TGTGCCAGCAGTTCTGGACAGGGGGCGAATGAGCAGTTCTTC
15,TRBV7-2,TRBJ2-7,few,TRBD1,CASSRTGGGGYEQYF,TGTGCCAGCAGCCGGACAGGGGGCGGAGGTTACGAGCAGTACTTC
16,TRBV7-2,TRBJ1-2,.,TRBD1,CASSPGGQGRVGGYTF,TGTGCCAGCAGCCCCGGAGGACAGGGTCGGGTTGGAGGCTACACCTTC
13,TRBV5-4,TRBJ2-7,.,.,CASSGDVSYEQYF,TGTGCCAGCAGCGGGGACGTTTCCTACGAGCAGTACTTC
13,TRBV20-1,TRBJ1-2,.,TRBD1,CSARVGQDYGYTF,TGCAGTGCTAGGGTCGGACAGGACTATGGCTACACCTTC
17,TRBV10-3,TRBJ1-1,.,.,CAITLGRTISSNTEAFF,TGTGCCATCACCCTGGGACGGACGATCTCCTCGAACACTGAAGCTTTCTTT
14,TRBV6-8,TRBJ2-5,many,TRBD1,CASTGQGDQETQYF,TGTGCCAGCACCGGACAGGGGGATCAAGAGACCCAGTACTTC
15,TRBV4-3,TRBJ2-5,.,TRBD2,CASSQSTSGGETQYF,TGCGCCAGCAGCCAGTCCACTAGCGGAGGAGAGACCCAGTACTTC
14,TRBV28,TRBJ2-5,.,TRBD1,CAAWDRGRGETQYF,TGTGCCGCCTGGGACAGGGGGCGAGGAGAGACCCAGTACTTC
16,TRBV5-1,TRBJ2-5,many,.,CASSLLPLGQKETQYF,TGCGCCAGCAGCTTGCTGCCCCTTGGGCAGAAAGAGACCCAGTACTTC
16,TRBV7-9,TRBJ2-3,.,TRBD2,CASRSLAGGPSYTQYF,TGTGCCAGCAGATCCTTAGCGGGGGGGCCTTCGTATACGCAGTATTTT
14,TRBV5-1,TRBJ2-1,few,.,CASEQGGNYNEQFF,TGCGCCAGCGAGCAGGGGGGGAATTACAATGAGCAGTTCTTC
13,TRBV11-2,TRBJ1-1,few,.,CASSLSRSSEAFF,TGTGCCAGCAGCTTGTCAAGGTCGAGTGAAGCTTTCTTT
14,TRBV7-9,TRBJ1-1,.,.,CASSLGQGRTEAFF,TGTGCCAGCAGCTTGGGGCAGGGAAGGACTGAAGCTTTCTTT
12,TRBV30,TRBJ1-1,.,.,CAWRGPYTEAFF,TGTGCCTGGAGGGGTCCTTACACTGAAGCTTTCTTT
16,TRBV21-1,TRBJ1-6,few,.,CASSNGHGGKDSPLHF,TGTGCCAGCAGCAACGGGCACGGGGGGAAGGATTCACCCCTCCACTTT
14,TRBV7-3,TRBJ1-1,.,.,CASSLRGLGTEAFF,TGTGCCAGCAGCTTAAGGGGATTAGGAACTGAAGCTTTCTTT
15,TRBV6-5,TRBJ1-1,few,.,CASSYSVPGSAEAFF,TGTGCCAGCAGTTACTCGGTACCCGGCTCTGCTGAAGCTTTCTTT
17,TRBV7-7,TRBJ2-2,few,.,CASSPHPGLPVTGELFF,TGTGCCAGCAGCCCCCACCCGGGACTCCCGGTCACCGGGGAGCTGTTTTTT
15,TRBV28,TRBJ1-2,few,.,CASRPDRGLTYGYTF,TGTGCCAGCAGACCTGACCGGGGCCTGACCTATGGCTACACCTTC